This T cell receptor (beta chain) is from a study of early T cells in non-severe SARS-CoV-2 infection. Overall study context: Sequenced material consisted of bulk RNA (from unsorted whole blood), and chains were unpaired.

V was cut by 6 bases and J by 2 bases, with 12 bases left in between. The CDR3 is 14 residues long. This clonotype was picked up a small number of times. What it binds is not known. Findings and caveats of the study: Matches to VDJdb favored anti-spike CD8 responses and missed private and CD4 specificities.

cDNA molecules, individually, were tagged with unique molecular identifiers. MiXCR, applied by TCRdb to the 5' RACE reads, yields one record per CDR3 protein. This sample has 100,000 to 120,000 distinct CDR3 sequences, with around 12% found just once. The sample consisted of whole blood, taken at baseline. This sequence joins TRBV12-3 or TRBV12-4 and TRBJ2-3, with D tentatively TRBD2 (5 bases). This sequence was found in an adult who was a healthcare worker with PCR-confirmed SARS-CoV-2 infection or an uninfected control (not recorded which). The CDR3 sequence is CASSYGLNTDTQYF. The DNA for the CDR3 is TGTGCCAGCAGCTACGGACTGAACACAGATACGCAGTATTTT.